This T cell receptor (beta chain) is from a study of OX40 agonist ivuxolimab in advanced cancers. Study at large: Among those enrolled, mean age was about 58 years (range about 23 to 80) and approximately 80% were male. Study-level results: The mean number of expanded clones was higher in CD8+ T cells than in CD4+.

Patients were ruled out by autoimmune disease history or systemic immunosuppression. The data were produced by immunoSEQ multiplex PCR, yet TCRdb's version contains in-frame clones alone and is incomplete. The sample comprises about 80,000 clones, 90% of which are singletons, and roughly 0.69% rests with the top ten. Remarks on this clone: Its antigen is not identified.

The V gene lost 3 bases and the J gene lost 3 bases, with 11 bases spanning the gap. The CDR3 spans 14 residues. CDR1 is LNHNV and CDR2 is YYDKDF in the germline V gene (reference sequence). Sequencing used CD4+ or CD8+ T cells sorted from blood, obtained in a trial of the OX40 agonist ivuxolimab. The receptor comes from an adult with an advanced solid tumor such as melanoma, head and neck, liver or kidney cancer. V and J are TRBV15 and TRBJ2-5; the D is unclear. CDR3 sequence reads: CATSSPGLKETQYF. DNA of the CDR3: TGTGCCACCAGCAGCCCCGGGCTTAAAGAGACCCAGTACTTC.